This T cell receptor beta chain was recovered during a study of blood T cell repertoires in COVID-19 (dated by TCRdb to about 2020). For context, the study as a whole: The collaborator samples originated in the United States, Italy and Spain and spanned the acute and convalescent phases of COVID-19. The prospective study material was composed of cDNA or gDNA derived from T cells, B-cell-depleted T cells, or PBMCs. The dataset comprised deeply sampled blood TCRbeta repertoires from subjects exposed to, actively infected with, or recovered from COVID-19. The repertoires were released in a freely available public database intended as a resource for research on the immune response to SARS-CoV-2. The samples were drawn from two sources: the first 160 participants of the ongoing ImmuneRACE study, and approximately 1,300 subjects contributed by 6 global collaborators. The sample metadata nearly always contained a de-identified subject ID, COVID-19 status, age in years and sex. HLA class I and class II types, where available, came from metadata supplied by the sample provider rather than from assay-based typing. Findings and caveats that apply to the study as a whole: Clinical and demographic metadata were provided uncurated, with the amount varying by source and participant.

CDR3 length: 13 amino acids, cysteine to phenylalanine. This entry keeps only the CDR3 DNA: 39 bases, framed from base 1. The germline V and J ends show losses of 5 bases and 7 bases respectively, and no gene match explains 7 bases of the junction. According to the germline V gene (reference sequence), CDR1 reads LNHDA and CDR2 reads SQIVND. Note on this clone: It lacks a known antigen. Qualities for individual bases were not recorded, and no much larger clone is one base off.

Samples from volunteer blood donors who had recovered from COVID-19 were contributed by a second Seattle source. The collaborating institutions used their own protocols to collect whole blood in K2EDTA tubes. For TCRbeta analysis, collaborators shipped samples in one of three forms: frozen whole blood, isolated PBMCs, or DNA extracted from either of those sample types. TCRbeta CDR3 regions were amplified from genomic DNA using the immunoSEQ Assay, a bias-controlled multiplex PCR. As for the authors' bioinformatics: The number of nucleated cells in each sample was estimated by amplification of reference gene primers within the assay. Sequence reads were collapsed and filtered to measure the absolute abundance of every unique TCRbeta CDR3 rearrangement. Productive Simpson clonality was computed per sample as the square root of Simpson's diversity index over productive rearrangements. TCRdb took over this immuneACCESS table, retaining in-frame rearrangements with V and J assigned. Such tables are incomplete; in checked studies, under half of the missing clones stem from an unresolved V gene, and the remainder is unexplained. D and trimming were read from the DNA, whereas the V and J calls and clone size are those reported in that table. In this sample the table shows about 300,000 clones, roughly 80% of which occur a single time. Approximately 9% of the sample lies in the top ten.

The source of this sequence is a woman aged 50 to 60 who had recovered from COVID-19. This receptor chain uses TRBV19 and TRBJ2-7, and 8 junction bases match TRBD2. Sequences were obtained from peripheral blood. The bases are TGTGCCAGTAGTTTCGGGGGGGCCGGTGAGCAGTACTTC. Translated, this is CASSFGGAGEQYF.